These 24 T cell receptor beta chains came from one sample sequenced in a study of Ad26.COV2.S vaccination and SARS-CoV-2 variants. Treatment denoted: around 19 received Ad26.COV2.S at low or high dose, single or two shots; 5 received placebo; per-sample allocation not given. The investigators took samples on day 63 after the first vaccine or placebo injection. Using immunoSEQ multiplex PCR, the repertoire was profiled, and TCRdb retains in-frame clones only, with some absent. The sample holds some 320,000 clones, around 84% seen once. The sample in question was peripheral blood, obtained in a trial of Ad26.COV2.S vaccine versus placebo. These receptors came from a person between 18 and 59 years old who received the Ad26.COV2.S COVID-19 vaccine or a placebo.

The chain employs TRBV5-1 and TRBJ1-3; TRBD1 agrees at 7 bases. V dropped 4 bases and J dropped 4; count of bases not matched to a gene: 8. Germline assignment: CDR1 SGHRS and CDR2 YFSETQ. The CDR3 sequence is 15 residues long. CDR3 amino acids: CASSPQGVKGNTIYF. CDR3 nucleotides: TGCGCCAGCAGCCCTCAGGGGGTCAAAGGAAACACCATATATTTT.

A few counts support this clone. J is TRBJ1-2 and V is TRBV2; D unresolved. Trimming stripped 6 bases from V and 8 bases from J, with 16 bases between. The germline V gene has CDR1 SNHLY and CDR2 FYNNEI. CDR3 length: 13 amino acids. The CDR3, as DNA: TGTGCCAGCAGCGCTCCCTCGATTTGGGGCTACACCTTC. Protein product: CASSAPSIWGYTF.

V and J are TRBV6-2 or TRBV6-3 and TRBJ2-5; 9 nucleotides align to TRBD1. Germline CDR1 MNHEY, CDR2 SVGEGT. The CDR3 spans 16 residues. The J segment lost 5 bases and the V segment lost 5 bases, leaving 12 bases of the junction unmatched. CDR3 protein: CASSRGQGALVETQYF. Written as DNA, the CDR3 is TGTGCCAGCAGTCGGGGACAGGGTGCCCTGGTGGAGACCCAGTACTTC.

This clone has more than one count but fewer than ten. This chain uses TRBV7-2 with TRBJ1-1, with unresolved D. The CDR3 spans 15 residues. The germline gives CDR1 SGHTA, CDR2 FQGNSA. Trimming shortened V by 4 bases and J by 6 bases, and 18 bases separated the two germline ends. CDR3 sequence (DNA): TGTGCCAGCAGCTCCTTAAGTAGTGTCGGTGCTGAAGCTTTCTTT. Protein product: CASSSLSSVGAEAFF.

The gene calls are TRBV24-1 and TRBJ1-1, with D unclear. The CDR3 spans 14 residues. V was cut by 1 base and J by 1 base, with 6 bases left in between. Germline CDR1 reads KGHDR; CDR2 reads SFDVKD. In DNA form, the CDR3 reads TGTGCCACCAGTGATTTCAGCCAGAACACTGAAGCTTTCTTT. It yields the protein CATSDFSQNTEAFF.

Written as DNA, the CDR3 is TGTGCCAGCAGCTTCTGGACTAGCCCGAACAATGAGCAGTTCTTC. It is translated as CASSFWTSPNNEQFF. The chain links TRBV7-2 to TRBJ2-1, with 8 bases identical to TRBD2. With 3 bases clipped from V and 5 bases from J, the junction kept 6 bases outside the gene matches. Germline CDR1 SGHTA, CDR2 FQGNSA. This CDR3 has 15 amino acids.

This chain links TRBV7-9 with TRBJ1-6; TRBD1 matches at 8 bases. This CDR3 is built from 15 residues. Germline values: CDR1 SEHNR, CDR2 FQNEAQ (reference sequence). V trimming: 5 bases; J trimming: 7 bases; junction bases outside the gene matches: 7. The CDR3 protein is CASSPRTGWNSPLHF. CDR3 DNA sequence: TGTGCCAGCAGCCCCCGGACAGGGTGGAATTCACCCCTCCACTTT.

This clone was observed a handful of times. The chain carries TRBV5-4 and TRBJ1-6; D unresolved. The CDR3 has 15 residues. The germline V gene has CDR1 SGHNT and CDR2 YYREEE (reference sequence). V lost 3 bases and J lost 2, with 9 bases in between. The CDR3 loop is CASSSPGTYNSPLHF. The CDR3, as DNA: TGTGCCAGCAGCTCCCCCGGGACCTATAATTCACCCCTCCACTTT.

This chain links TRBV5-1 with TRBJ2-5; D might be TRBD1 (5 bases). Germline V gives CDR1 SGHRS, CDR2 YFSETQ. V was trimmed by 0 bases and J by 0 bases, leaving 9 bases between them. The CDR3 extends over 15 amino acids. CDR3 in DNA: TGCGCCAGCAGCTTGGGGCGACAGAACCAAGAGACCCAGTACTTC. Translation: CASSLGRQNQETQYF.

As for this clone: The junction departs from the called germline gene at one end, perhaps through a read error. The genes are TRBV7-7 and TRBJ1-3; D is ambiguous. CDR1 is SSHAT, CDR2 FNYEAQ, per germline (reference sequence). The CDR3 loop spans 16 amino acids. The CDR3 is CASSPDPAISGNTIYF. The CDR3 DNA sequence: TGTGCTAGCAGCCCCGATCCAGCCATCTCTGGAAACACCATATATTTT.

This chain joins TRBV3-1 (or the pseudogene TRBV3-2) and TRBJ2-5, with D possibly being TRBD1 or TRBD2 (6 bases each). Trimming pared 5 bases from V and 5 bases from J, leaving 18 bases between. Germline V gives CDR1 LGHDT, CDR2 YNNKEL (reference sequence). The CDR3 totals 15 residues. Here the CDR3 reads CASSARSRGPETQYF. The DNA of the CDR3 is TGTGCCAGCAGCGCAAGATCCCGGGGGCCGGAGACCCAGTACTTC.

This chain joins TRBV5-4 and TRBJ1-4; D is perhaps TRBD1 (5 bases). The CDR3 spans 15 residues. V shed 3 bases and J shed 3 bases, with 12 bases lying between them. Germline V gene data show CDR1 as SGHNT and CDR2 as YYREEE (reference sequence). CDR3 DNA sequence: TGTGCCAGCAGCTCGGCGGGGGGTGCTAATGAAAAACTGTTTTTT. It translates to CASSSAGGANEKLFF.

The CDR3 is CASSSATGRQEYPQETQYF. The CDR3 bases are TGTGCCAGCAGCTCCGCAACCGGCCGACAAGAATACCCCCAAGAGACCCAGTACTTC. This rearrangement joins TRBV11-3 to TRBJ2-5; D is unresolved. CDR1 and CDR2 from the germline V gene are SGHNT and YENEEA. V gave up 4 bases and J gave up 1 base, with 25 bases separating them. There are 19 residues in the CDR3.

The chain joins TRBV5-4 to TRBJ1-2; D gene unclear. Germline V gives CDR1 SGHNT, CDR2 YYREEE (reference sequence). The CDR3 sequence is 16 residues long. With 4 bases removed from V and 7 bases from J, the gap between germline ends came to 23 bases. This CDR3 is CASSPYQWGAPSGYTF. The CDR3 DNA is TGTGCCAGCAGCCCCTACCAATGGGGAGCCCCCAGTGGCTACACCTTC.

The chain is built from TRBV6-5 and TRBJ2-3, with 7 bases matching TRBD2. Losses at the gene ends were 5 bases for V and 3 bases for J; bases not matched to a gene: 8. The CDR3 is made up of 15 amino acids. CDR1 is MNHEY and CDR2 is SVGAGI in the germline V gene. CDR3: CASSPAGVRTDTQYF. Written as DNA, the CDR3 is TGTGCCAGCAGTCCCGCGGGGGTTAGGACAGATACGCAGTATTTT.

The rearrangement links TRBV2 to TRBJ1-2, with 10 bases that match TRBD1. This CDR3 contains 15 residues. Germline CDR1 and CDR2: SNHLY and FYNNEI. The J segment lost 7 bases and the V segment lost 5 bases, leaving 10 bases of the junction unmatched. The CDR3, as DNA: TGTGCCAGCAGTTCCCGGACAGGGGGTGGTGTTGGCTACACCTTC. Protein sequence: CASSSRTGGGVGYTF. The complete variable domain, with remaining parts taken from reference TRBV2 and TRBJ1-2, reads EPEVTQTPSHQVTQMGQEVILRCVPISNHLYFYWYRQILGQKVEFLVSFYNNEISEKSEIFDDQFSVERPDGSNFTLKIRSTKLEDSAMYFCASSSRTGGGVGYTFGSGTRLTVV.

DNA of the CDR3: TGTGCCAGTAGTATTTCGTGGGGGACGGGCTACACCTTC. Translating it yields CASSISWGTGYTF. The chain recombines TRBV19 with TRBJ1-2; possibly TRBD1 for D (5 bases). The CDR3 spans 13 residues. V lost 3 bases and J lost 8, with 13 bases in between. Germline V gene data show CDR1 as LNHDA and CDR2 as SQIVND (reference sequence).

The chain uses TRBV3-1 (or the pseudogene TRBV3-2) and TRBJ2-2; D not resolved. Germline V gene sequence: CDR1 LGHDT, CDR2 YNNKEL (reference sequence). The CDR3 runs 14 residues. The V and J ends lost 4 bases and 6 bases respectively, with 12 bases between them. The CDR3 DNA reads TGTGCCAGCAGCCCAGGAAGGTGGGCCGGGGAGCTGTTTTTT. This encodes CASSPGRWAGELFF.

The V gene is TRBV11-1, the J gene TRBJ1-1; no firm D call. Germline V gene lookup returns CDR1 SGHAT and CDR2 FQDESV (reference sequence). The V end lost 5 bases, the J end lost 8 bases, and 9 bases lay between the germline ends. The CDR3 has 11 residues. CDR3 DNA sequence: TGTGCCAGCAGCCAAACCCTCGAAGCTTTCTTT. The encoded protein is CASSQTLEAFF.

The chain recombines TRBV18 with TRBJ2-5, with D uncertain. V was cut by 2 bases and J by 7 bases, with 11 bases left in between. CDR1 KGHSH and CDR2 LQKENI come from the germline V gene. The CDR3 is 13 residues long. The CDR3 DNA reads as TGTGCCAGCTCACCATATCGGGCAGGGACCCAGTACTTC. This encodes CASSPYRAGTQYF.

V usage is TRBV9 and J usage is TRBJ2-5; 7 nucleotides match TRBD1. Losses at the gene ends were 0 bases for V and 1 base for J; bases not matched to a gene: 6. The CDR3 covers 16 residues. The V gene's germline CDR1 is SGDLS and CDR2 YYNGEE. The CDR3, as DNA: TGTGCCAGCAGCGTAGGGACAGGCCTACCCCAAGAGACCCAGTACTTC. Protein sequence: CASSVGTGLPQETQYF.

The rearrangement links TRBV5-1 to TRBJ2-5; D not resolved. The CDR3 is made up of 16 amino acids. The V end was cut by 2 bases, the J end by 5 bases, with 19 bases between. The V gene's germline CDR1 is SGHRS and CDR2 YFSETQ. The CDR3 DNA reads as TGCGCCAGCAGCTTCGGTACCACAACACAAGGGGAGACCCAGTACTTC. Its protein product is CASSFGTTTQGETQYF. The complete variable domain, with remaining parts taken from reference TRBV5-1 and TRBJ2-5, reads KAGVTQTPRYLIKTRGQQVTLSCSPISGHRSVSWYQQTPGQGLQFLFEYFSETQRNKGNFPGRFSGRQFSNSRSEMNVSTLELGDSALYLCASSFGTTTQGETQYFGPGTRLLVL.

This chain links TRBV12-5 with TRBJ1-1; D not certain. Trimming took 6 bases from V and 5 from J, leaving 22 bases between them. Germline loops: CDR1 LGHNT, CDR2 FRNRAP. This CDR3 region has 16 residues. The CDR3 sequence is CASGPLGDPARTEAFF. The CDR3, as DNA: TGTGCTAGTGGCCCCCTAGGTGATCCAGCTAGGACTGAAGCTTTCTTT. The variable domain in full, completed from reference TRBV12-5 and TRBJ1-1, reads DARVTQTPRHKVTEMGQEVTMRCQPILGHNTVFWYRQTMMQGLELLAYFRNRAPLDDSGMPKDRFSAEMPDATLATLKIQPSEPRDSAVYFCASGPLGDPARTEAFFGQGTRLTVV.

The chain is built from TRBV30 and TRBJ1-2; possible D gene TRBD1, 5 bases. The CDR3 is 14 residues long. Germline V CDR1 and CDR2: GTSNPN, SVGIG (reference sequence). The V gene lost 0 bases and the J gene lost 7 bases, with 15 bases spanning the gap. The CDR3 region is CAWSVIARGSGYTF. The CDR3 DNA is TGTGCCTGGAGTGTAATCGCCCGGGGGTCTGGCTACACCTTC.